The subject of this entry is one TCR beta chain. Its specificity is not known. This PCR relied on a set of 60 Vbeta primers and 13 Jbeta primers. Study processing details: In a later analysis, roughly 11 million of 75 million to 85 million unique beta chains occurred in at least two donors. The table came from immunoSEQ multiplex PCR; TCRdb's copy has only in-frame clones and leaves some out. V and J calls plus clone size are reproduced from that table; the DNA served to infer D and trimming. This table has about 140,000 clones, around 86% appearing once. Germline V CDR1 and CDR2: LNHDA, SQIVND (reference sequence). Trimming cost V 5 bases and J 5 bases, with 16 bases left between them. The CDR3 totals 14 residues. This entry comes from a study of cytomegalovirus exposure and HLA in healthy donors. Study-wide findings and caveats: Sequencing artifact likely explains a cluster of highly shared sequence variants. Data from an earlier analysis indicated that most TCR beta V segments were productive either about 87% or about 30% of the time.

The sequence derives from a female donor in good health and CMV-seronegative. Sequences were obtained from PBMCs. The chain employs TRBV19 and TRBJ2-7, with D maybe TRBD2 (6 bases). CDR3 residues: CASSAGLRLDEQYF. The CDR3 coding sequence is TGTGCCAGTAGTGCCGGACTACGCTTAGACGAGCAGTACTTC.